This T cell receptor (beta chain) comes out of a study of OX40 agonist ivuxolimab in advanced cancers. In the study overall: Ivuxolimab, which targeted the costimulatory receptor OX40 (CD134), was an agonistic, fully human IgG2 monoclonal antibody. Patients were allowed to have had prior anti-PD-1, anti-PD-L1 or anti-CTLA-4 therapy, and around 40% of the dose-escalation patients had previously received checkpoint inhibitors. The monotherapy dose-escalation portion (N of about 57 patients) of the phase I ivuxolimab trial is reported in the paper. Of the 50 to 55 patients in dose escalation, about 20 had hepatocellular carcinoma, roughly 15 had melanoma, 9 had renal cell carcinoma and 9 had head and neck cancer. In the dose-escalation cohort, more than 75% of patients were male, and the mean age was approximately 55 years, with a range of 23 to 79. Peripheral TCRbeta sequencing was intended to test whether TCR sequence diversity was altered and clonal T-cell expansion was caused by ivuxolimab. Intravenous ivuxolimab was administered to patients every 2 weeks at six dose levels: 0.01, 0.1, 0.3, 1.5, 3 and 10 mg/kg. Partial responses occurred in three dose-escalation patients, of whom one had hepatocellular carcinoma and two had cutaneous melanoma.

Paper-wide results and their limitations: Low levels of normalized T-cell clonal expansion were also seen in some patients who did not respond. At doses from 0.1 to 3.0 mg/kg, clonal expansion was seen in both CD4+ and CD8+ blood T cells between baseline and week 6. In partial responders in the 0.1-3.0 mg/kg groups, normalized peripheral clonal expansion was found to be among the lowest, especially among CD8+ T cells. Antigen specificity was not determined for the clonally expanded peripheral T cells. On average, CD8+ T cells showed more expanded clones than CD4+ T cells after ivuxolimab.

Genomic DNA was extracted from sorted cells for sequencing of the TCRbeta CDR3 region. The immunoSEQ Assay was used for sequencing of TCRbeta CDR3 regions. TCRdb retrieved this table from immuneACCESS and kept in-frame rearrangements only. Not all clones are present; in checked studies, unresolved V genes account for under half, and no reason is known for the remainder. In all, the sample holds some 70,000 clones, and roughly 89% of those were seen once. Around 8.3% of the sample rests with the top ten. Regarding this clone: There is no known antigen for this receptor. Per-nucleotide qualities are absent, and no much larger clonotype sits a single base away.

Patients with a history of autoimmune disease or receiving systemic immunosuppression were excluded from the trial. In every dose cohort, peripheral blood was drawn for TCR sequencing at baseline, cycle 4 day 1, and cycle 7 day 1. The samples were taken from a phase I, first-in-human, multicenter, open-label dose-escalation trial of ivuxolimab. Adults with locally advanced or metastatic melanoma, renal cell, hepatocellular, or head and neck squamous cell carcinoma were enrolled in the trial. Before TCR sequencing, CD4+ and CD8+ T cells were separately sorted from peripheral blood. Sequenced here: CD4+ or CD8+ T cells sorted from blood, sampled in a trial of the OX40 agonist ivuxolimab. This TCR came from an adult with an advanced solid tumor such as melanoma, head and neck, liver or kidney cancer.

The nucleotides read TGTGCCAGCAGTTTCGGCACAGGGCAGCCCCAGCATTTT. Protein translation: CASSFGTGQPQHF. Recombination joined TRBV6-6 with TRBJ1-5, and TRBD1 may be the D gene, going by 6 matching bases. V is reduced by 4 bases and J by 7 bases, leaving a spacing of 11 bases between them. CDR1 is given as MNHNY and CDR2 as SVGAGI, both from the germline V gene (reference sequence). The CDR3 goes from the cysteine to the phenylalanine over 13 residues. Just the 39-base CDR3 DNA is kept, in frame starting at base 1.